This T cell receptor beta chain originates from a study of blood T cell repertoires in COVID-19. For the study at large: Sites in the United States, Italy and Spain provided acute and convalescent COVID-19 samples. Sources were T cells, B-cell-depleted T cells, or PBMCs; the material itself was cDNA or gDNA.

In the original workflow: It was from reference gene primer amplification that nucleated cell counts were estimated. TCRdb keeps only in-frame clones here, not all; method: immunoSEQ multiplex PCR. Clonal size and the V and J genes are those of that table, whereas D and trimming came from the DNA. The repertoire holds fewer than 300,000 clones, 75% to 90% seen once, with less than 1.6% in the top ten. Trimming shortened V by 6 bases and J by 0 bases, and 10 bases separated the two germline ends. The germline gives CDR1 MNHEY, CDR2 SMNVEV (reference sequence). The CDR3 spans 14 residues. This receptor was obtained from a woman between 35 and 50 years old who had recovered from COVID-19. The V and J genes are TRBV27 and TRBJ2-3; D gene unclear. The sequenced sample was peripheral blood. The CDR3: CASREEFSTDTQYF. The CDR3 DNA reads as TGTGCCAGCAGAGAGGAGTTTAGCACAGATACGCAGTATTTT.